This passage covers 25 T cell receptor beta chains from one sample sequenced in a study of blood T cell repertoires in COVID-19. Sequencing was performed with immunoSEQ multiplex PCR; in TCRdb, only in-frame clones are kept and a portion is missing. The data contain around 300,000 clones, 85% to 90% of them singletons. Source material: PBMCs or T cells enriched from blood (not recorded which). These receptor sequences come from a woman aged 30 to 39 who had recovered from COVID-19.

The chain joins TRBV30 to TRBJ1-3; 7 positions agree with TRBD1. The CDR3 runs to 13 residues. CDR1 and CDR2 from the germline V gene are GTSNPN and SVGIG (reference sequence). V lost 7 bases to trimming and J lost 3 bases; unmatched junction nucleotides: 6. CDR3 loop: CAYDRVGGNTIYF. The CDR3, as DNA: TGTGCCTATGACAGGGTCGGTGGAAACACCATATATTTT.

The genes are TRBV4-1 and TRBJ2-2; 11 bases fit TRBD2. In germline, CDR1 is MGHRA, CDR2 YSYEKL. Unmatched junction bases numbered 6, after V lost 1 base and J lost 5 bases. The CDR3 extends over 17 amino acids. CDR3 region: CASSQAPRLAGTGELFF. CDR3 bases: TGCGCCAGCAGCCAAGCTCCGAGACTAGCGGGGACCGGGGAGCTGTTTTTT.

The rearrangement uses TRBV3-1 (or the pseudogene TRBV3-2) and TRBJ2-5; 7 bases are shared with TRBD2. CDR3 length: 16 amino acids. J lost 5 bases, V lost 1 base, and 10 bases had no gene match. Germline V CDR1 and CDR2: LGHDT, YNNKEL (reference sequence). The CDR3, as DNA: TGTGCCAGCAGCCAAGGTGAATGGGAGGGCCATGAGACCCAGTACTTC. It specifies CASSQGEWEGHETQYF.

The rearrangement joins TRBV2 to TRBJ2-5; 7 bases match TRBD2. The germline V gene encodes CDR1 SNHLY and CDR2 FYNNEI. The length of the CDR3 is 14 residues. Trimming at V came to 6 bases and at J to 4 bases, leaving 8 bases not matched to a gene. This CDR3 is CASREGGSRETQYF. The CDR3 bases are TGTGCCAGCAGGGAGGGCGGGAGCAGAGAGACCCAGTACTTC.

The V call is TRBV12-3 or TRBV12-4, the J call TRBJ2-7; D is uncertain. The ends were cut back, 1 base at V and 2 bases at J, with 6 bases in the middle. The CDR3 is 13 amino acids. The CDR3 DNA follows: TGTGCCAGCAGTTTAGATTCAACCTACGAGCAGTACTTC. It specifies CASSLDSTYEQYF.

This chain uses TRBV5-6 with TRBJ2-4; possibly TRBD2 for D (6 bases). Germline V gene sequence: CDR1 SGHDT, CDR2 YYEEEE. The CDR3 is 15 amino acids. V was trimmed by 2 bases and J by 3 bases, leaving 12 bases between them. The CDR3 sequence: CASSFIRRDKNIQYF. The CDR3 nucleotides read TGTGCCAGCAGCTTTATTAGGCGGGACAAAAACATTCAGTACTTC.

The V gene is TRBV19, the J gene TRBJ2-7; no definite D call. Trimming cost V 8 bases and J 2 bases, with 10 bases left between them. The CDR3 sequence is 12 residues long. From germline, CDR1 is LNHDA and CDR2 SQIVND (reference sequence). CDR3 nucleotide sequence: TGTGCCAGTTCCACTACCCCCTACGAGCAGTACTTC. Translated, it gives CASSTTPYEQYF.

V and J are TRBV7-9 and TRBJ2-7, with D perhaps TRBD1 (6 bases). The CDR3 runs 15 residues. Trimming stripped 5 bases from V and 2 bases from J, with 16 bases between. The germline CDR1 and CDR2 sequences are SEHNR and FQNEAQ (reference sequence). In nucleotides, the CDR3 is TGTGCCAGCAGCACCAACCGACAGGCTACCTACGAGCAGTACTTC. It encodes CASSTNRQATYEQYF.

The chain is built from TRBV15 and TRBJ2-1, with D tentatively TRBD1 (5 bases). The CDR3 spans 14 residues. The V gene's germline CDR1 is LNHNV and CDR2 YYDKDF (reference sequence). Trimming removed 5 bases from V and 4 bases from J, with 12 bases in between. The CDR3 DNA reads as TGTGCCACCAGCTCCCCGGACACGTACAATGAGCAGTTCTTC. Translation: CATSSPDTYNEQFF.

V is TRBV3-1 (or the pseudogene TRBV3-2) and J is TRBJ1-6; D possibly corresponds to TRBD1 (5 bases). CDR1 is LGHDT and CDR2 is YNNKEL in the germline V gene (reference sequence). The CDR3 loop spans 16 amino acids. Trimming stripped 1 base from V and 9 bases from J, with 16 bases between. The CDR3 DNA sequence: TGTGCCAGCAGCCAAGGGGACTTACGATGGGGTTCACCCCTCCACTTT. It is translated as CASSQGDLRWGSPLHF.

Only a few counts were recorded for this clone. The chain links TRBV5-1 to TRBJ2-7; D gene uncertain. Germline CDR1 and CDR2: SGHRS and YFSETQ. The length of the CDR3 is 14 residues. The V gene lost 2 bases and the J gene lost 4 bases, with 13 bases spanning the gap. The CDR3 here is CASSFIRHPYEQYF. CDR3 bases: TGCGCCAGCAGCTTTATTAGACACCCATACGAGCAGTACTTC.

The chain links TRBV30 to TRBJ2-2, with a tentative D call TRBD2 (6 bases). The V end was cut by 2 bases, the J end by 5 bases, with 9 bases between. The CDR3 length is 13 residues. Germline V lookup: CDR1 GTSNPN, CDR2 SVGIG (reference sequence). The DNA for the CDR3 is TGTGCCTGGAGTCGGGGGAGGACCGGGGAGCTGTTTTTT. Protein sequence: CAWSRGRTGELFF. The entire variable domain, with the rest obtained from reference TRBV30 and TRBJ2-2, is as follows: SQTIHQWPATLVQPVGSPLSLECTVEGTSNPNLYWYRQAAGRGLQLLFYSVGIGQISSEVPQNLSASRPQDRQFILSSKKLLLSDSGFYLCAWSRGRTGELFFGEGSRLTVL.

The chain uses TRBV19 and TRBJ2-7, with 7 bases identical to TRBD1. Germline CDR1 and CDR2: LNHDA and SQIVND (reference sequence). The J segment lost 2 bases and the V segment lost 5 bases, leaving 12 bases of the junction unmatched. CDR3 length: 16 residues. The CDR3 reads CASSARGGKRAYEQYF. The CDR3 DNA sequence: TGTGCCAGTAGTGCACGAGGGGGCAAGCGAGCCTACGAGCAGTACTTC.

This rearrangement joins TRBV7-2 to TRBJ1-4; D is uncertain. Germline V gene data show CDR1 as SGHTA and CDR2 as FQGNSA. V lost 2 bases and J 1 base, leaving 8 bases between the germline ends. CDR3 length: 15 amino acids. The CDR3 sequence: CASSLFGETNEKLFF. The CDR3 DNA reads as TGTGCCAGCAGCTTATTCGGGGAAACTAATGAAAAACTGTTTTTT.

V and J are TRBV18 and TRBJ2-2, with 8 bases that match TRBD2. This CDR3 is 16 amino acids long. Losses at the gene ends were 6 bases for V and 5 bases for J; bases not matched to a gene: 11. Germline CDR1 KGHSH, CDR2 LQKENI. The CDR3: CASSKTGTRGTGELFF. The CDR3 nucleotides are TGTGCCAGCTCCAAGACCGGGACTAGAGGAACCGGGGAGCTGTTTTTT. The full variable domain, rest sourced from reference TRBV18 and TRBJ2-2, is NAGVMQNPRHLVRRRGQEARLRCSPMKGHSHVYWYRQLPEEGLKFMVYLQKENIIDESGMPKERFSAEFPKEGPSILRIQQVVRGDSAAYFCASSKTGTRGTGELFFGEGSRLTVL.

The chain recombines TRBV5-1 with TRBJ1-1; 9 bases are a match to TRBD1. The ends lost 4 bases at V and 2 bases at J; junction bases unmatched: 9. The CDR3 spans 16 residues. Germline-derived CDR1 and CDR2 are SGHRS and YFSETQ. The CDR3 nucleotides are TGCGCCAGCAGCCCTAGGACAGGGGTTAGAAACACTGAAGCTTTCTTT. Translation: CASSPRTGVRNTEAFF.

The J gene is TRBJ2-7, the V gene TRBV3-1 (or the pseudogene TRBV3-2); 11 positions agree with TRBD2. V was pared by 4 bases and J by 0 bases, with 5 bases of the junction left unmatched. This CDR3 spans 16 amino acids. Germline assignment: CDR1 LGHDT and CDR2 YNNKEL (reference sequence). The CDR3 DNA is TGTGCCAGCAGCCGACGTAGCGGGAGGGACTCCTACGAGCAGTACTTC. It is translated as CASSRRSGRDSYEQYF.

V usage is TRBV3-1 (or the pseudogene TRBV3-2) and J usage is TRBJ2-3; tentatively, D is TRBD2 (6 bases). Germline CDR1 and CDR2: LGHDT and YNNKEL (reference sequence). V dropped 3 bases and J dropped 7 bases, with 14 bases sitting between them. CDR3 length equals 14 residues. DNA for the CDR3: TGTGCCAGCAGCCATCGGACTATTTCACATACGCAGTATTTT. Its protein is CASSHRTISHTQYF.

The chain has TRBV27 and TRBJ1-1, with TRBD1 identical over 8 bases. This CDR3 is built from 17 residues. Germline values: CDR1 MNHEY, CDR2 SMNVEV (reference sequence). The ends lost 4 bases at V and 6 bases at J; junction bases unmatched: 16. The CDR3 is CASSSTLTGAVQSEAFF. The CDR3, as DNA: TGTGCCAGCAGTTCCACCCTGACAGGGGCGGTTCAATCTGAAGCTTTCTTT.

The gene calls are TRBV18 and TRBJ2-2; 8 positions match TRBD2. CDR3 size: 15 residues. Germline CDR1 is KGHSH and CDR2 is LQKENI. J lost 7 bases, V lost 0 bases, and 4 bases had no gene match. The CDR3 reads CASSPPAGGDGELFF. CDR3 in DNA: TGTGCCAGCTCACCACCGGCGGGAGGTGACGGGGAGCTGTTTTTT.

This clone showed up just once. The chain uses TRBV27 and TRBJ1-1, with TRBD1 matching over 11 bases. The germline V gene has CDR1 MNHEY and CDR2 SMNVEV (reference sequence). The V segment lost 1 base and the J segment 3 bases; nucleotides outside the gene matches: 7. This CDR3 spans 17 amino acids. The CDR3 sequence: CASSLWGQGGMYTEAFF. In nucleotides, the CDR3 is TGTGCCAGCAGTTTATGGGGACAGGGGGGGATGTACACTGAAGCTTTCTTT.

The CDR3 coding sequence is TGTGCCAGCAGCGATTACAGGAACACTGAAGCTTTCTTT. Protein product: CASSDYRNTEAFF. The J gene is TRBJ1-1, the V gene TRBV7-8; D remains unclear. The germline V and J ends were trimmed by 5 bases and 1 base, with 8 bases remaining between them. The CDR3 loop spans 13 amino acids. In germline, CDR1 is SGHVS, CDR2 FQNEAQ.

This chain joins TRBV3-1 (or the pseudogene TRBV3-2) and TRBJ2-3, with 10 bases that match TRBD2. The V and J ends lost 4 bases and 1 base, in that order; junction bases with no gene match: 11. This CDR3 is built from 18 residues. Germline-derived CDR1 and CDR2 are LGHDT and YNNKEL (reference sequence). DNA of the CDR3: TGTGCCAGCAGCCGTACGGGGACTAGCGTCTACGGCACAGATACGCAGTATTTT. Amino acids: CASSRTGTSVYGTDTQYF.

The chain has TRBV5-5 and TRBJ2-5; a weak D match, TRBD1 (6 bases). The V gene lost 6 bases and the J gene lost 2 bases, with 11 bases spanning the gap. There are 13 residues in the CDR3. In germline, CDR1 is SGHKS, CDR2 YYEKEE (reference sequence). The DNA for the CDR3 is TGTGCCAGCACCGGACAGCTTCAAGAGACCCAGTACTTC. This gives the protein CASTGQLQETQYF.

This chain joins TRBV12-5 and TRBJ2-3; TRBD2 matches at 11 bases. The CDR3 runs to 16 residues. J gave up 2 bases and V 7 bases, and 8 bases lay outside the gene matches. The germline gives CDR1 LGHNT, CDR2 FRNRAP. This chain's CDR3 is CASAPGTSGPTDTQYF. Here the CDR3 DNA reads TGTGCTAGTGCCCCGGGGACTAGCGGACCCACAGATACGCAGTATTTT.